The T cell receptor beta chain under discussion was sequenced for a study of neoadjuvant nivolumab and ipilimumab in lung cancer. The table came from immunoSEQ multiplex PCR; TCRdb's copy has only in-frame clones and leaves some out. The top ten clones hold roughly 5% of a sample with approximately 29,000 clones, about nine tenths of them seen once. This CDR3 comprises 15 residues. CDR1 KGHSH and CDR2 LQKENI come from the germline V gene. The J segment lost 0 bases and the V segment lost 6 bases, leaving 7 bases of the junction unmatched. This chain joins TRBV18 and TRBJ2-7, with TRBD2 matching 8 bases. This receptor was identified in an adult with non-small cell lung cancer. Material: peripheral blood, obtained after neoadjuvant nivolumab, alone or with ipilimumab, at or shortly before surgery. The CDR3 DNA reads as TGTGCCAGCTCCCTAGAGCGGGGGAGCTCCTACGAGCAGTACTTC. It specifies CASSLERGSSYEQYF.